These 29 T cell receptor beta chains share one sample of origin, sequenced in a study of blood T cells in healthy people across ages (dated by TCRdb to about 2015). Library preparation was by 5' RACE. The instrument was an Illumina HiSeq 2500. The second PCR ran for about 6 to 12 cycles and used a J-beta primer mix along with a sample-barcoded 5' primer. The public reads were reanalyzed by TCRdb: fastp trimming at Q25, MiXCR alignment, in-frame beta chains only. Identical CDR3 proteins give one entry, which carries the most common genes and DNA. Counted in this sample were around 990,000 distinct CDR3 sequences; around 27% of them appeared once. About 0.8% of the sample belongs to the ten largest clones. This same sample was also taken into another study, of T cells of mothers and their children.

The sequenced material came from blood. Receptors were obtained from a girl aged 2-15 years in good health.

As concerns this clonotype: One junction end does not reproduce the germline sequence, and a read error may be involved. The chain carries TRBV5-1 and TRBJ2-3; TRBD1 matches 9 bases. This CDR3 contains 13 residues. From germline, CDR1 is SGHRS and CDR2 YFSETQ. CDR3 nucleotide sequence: TGCGCCAGCGGGGACAGGGTCGCAGATACGCGGTATTTT. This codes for CASGDRVADTRYF. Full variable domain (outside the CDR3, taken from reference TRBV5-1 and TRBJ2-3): KAGVTQTPRYLIKTRGQQVTLSCSPISGHRSVSWYQQTPGQGLQFLFEYFSETQRNKGNFPGRFSGRQFSNSRSEMNVSTLELGDSALYLCASGDRVADTRYFGPGTRLTVL.

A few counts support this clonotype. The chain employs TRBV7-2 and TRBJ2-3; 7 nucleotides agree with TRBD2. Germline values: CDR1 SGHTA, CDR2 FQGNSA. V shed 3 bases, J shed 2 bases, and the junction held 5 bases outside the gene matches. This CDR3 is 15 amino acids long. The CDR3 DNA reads TGTGCCAGCAGCTTTAGCGGGTATACCACAGATACGCAGTATTTT. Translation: CASSFSGYTTDTQYF.

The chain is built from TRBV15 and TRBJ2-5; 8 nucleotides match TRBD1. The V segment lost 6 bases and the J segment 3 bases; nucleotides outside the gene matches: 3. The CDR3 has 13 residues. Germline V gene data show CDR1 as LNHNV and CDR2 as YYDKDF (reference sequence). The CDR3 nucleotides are TGTGCCACCAGGCCGGGACAGGAAGAGACCCAGTACTTC. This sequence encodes CATRPGQEETQYF. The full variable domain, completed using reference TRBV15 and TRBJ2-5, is DAMVIQNPRYQVTQFGKPVTLSCSQTLNHNVMYWYQQKSSQAPKLLFHYYDKDFNNEADTPDNFQSRRPNTSFCFLDIRSPGLGDTAMYLCATRPGQEETQYFGPGTRLLVL.

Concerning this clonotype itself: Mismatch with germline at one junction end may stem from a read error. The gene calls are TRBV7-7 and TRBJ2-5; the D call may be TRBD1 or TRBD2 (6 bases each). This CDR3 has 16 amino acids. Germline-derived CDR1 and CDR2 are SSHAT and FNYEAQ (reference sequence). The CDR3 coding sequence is TGTGCTAGCAGCTTAGCGGAGGGGGGCCTCCAAGAGACCCAGTACTTC. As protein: CASSLAEGGLQETQYF.

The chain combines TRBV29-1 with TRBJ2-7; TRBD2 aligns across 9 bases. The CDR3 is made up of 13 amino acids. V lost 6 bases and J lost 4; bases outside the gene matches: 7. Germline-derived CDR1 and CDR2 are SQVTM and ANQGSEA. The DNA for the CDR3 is TGCAGCGTCCACCTAGCGGGATTTTACGAGCAGTACTTC. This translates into CSVHLAGFYEQYF.

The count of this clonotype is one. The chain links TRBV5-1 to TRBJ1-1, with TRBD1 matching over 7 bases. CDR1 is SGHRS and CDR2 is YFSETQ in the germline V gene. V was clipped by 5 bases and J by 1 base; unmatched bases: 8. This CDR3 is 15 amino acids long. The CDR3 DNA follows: TGCGCCAGCAGTATTACCGGGACAGCGAACACTGAAGCTTTCTTT. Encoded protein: CASSITGTANTEAFF. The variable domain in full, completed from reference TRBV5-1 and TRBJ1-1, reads KAGVTQTPRYLIKTRGQQVTLSCSPISGHRSVSWYQQTPGQGLQFLFEYFSETQRNKGNFPGRFSGRQFSNSRSEMNVSTLELGDSALYLCASSITGTANTEAFFGQGTRLTVV.

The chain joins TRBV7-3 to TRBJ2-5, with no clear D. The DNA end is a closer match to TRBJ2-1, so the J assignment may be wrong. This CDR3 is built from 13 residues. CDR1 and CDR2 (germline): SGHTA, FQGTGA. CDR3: CASSENRLRRQFF. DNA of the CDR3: TGTGCCAGCAGCGAAAACAGATTACGGCGGCAGTTCTTC.

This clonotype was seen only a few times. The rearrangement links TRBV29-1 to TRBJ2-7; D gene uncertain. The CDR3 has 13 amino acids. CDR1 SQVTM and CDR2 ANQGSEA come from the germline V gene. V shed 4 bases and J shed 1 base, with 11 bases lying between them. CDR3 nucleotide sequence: TGCAGCGTTGTAGTCCGGAGTTCCTACGAGCAGTACTTC. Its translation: CSVVVRSSYEQYF.

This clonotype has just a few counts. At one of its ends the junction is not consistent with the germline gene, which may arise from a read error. CDR3 protein: CASSLGLASTYEQYF. CDR3 in DNA: TGTGCCAGCAGCTTAGGACTAGCGTCTACCTACGAGCAGTACTTC. V usage is TRBV5-1 and J usage is TRBJ2-7; 9 nucleotides align to TRBD2. This CDR3 spans 15 amino acids. Germline V CDR1 and CDR2: SGHRS, YFSETQ.

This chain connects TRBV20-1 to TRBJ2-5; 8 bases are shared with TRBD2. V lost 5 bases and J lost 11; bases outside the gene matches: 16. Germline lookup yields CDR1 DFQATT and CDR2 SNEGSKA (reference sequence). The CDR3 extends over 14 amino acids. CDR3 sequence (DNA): TGCAGTGCTTATCCGGGACTAGGAGAATATAGGCAGTACTTC. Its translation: CSAYPGLGEYRQYF.

The chain's CDR3 is CSAWDGLSTDTQYF. In nucleotides, the CDR3 is TGCAGTGCTTGGGACGGGTTAAGCACAGATACGCAGTATTTT. The chain has TRBV20-1 and TRBJ2-3; D may correspond to TRBD1 or TRBD2 (5 bases each). Deletions cut 5 bases from V and 0 bases from J, with 12 bases between. The CDR3 sequence is 14 residues long. The germline CDR1 and CDR2 sequences are DFQATT and SNEGSKA (reference sequence).

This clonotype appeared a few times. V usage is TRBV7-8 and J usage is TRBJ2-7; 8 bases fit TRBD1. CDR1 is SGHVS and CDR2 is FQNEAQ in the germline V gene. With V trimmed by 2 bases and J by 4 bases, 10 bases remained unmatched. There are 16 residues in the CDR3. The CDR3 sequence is CASSLNPGQAPYEQYF. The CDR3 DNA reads TGTGCCAGCAGCTTAAATCCGGGACAGGCCCCTTACGAGCAGTACTTC.

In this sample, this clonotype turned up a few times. The CDR3 loop is CASSGWMLGGPNEKLFF. CDR3 sequence (DNA): TGTGCCAGCAGTGGTTGGATGTTGGGGGGGCCTAATGAAAAACTGTTTTTT. The chain recombines TRBV2 with TRBJ1-4; tentatively, D is TRBD1 (6 bases). The CDR3 has 17 amino acids. V was pared by 4 bases and J by 3 bases, with 18 bases between. The germline V gene encodes CDR1 SNHLY and CDR2 FYNNEI.

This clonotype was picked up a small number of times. CDR3 loop: CASSLQGGGINEQFF. CDR3 sequence (DNA): TGTGCCAGCAGCTTACAGGGGGGCGGAATTAATGAGCAGTTCTTC. This chain connects TRBV7-9 to TRBJ2-1, with D perhaps matching TRBD1 (7 bases). Trimming took off 2 bases at V and 7 bases at J, with 15 bases between the two ends. The CDR3 length is 15 residues. The V gene's germline CDR1 is SEHNR and CDR2 FQNEAQ (reference sequence).

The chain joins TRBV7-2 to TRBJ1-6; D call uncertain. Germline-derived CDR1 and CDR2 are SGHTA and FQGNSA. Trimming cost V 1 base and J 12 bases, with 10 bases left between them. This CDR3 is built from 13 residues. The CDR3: CASSLVYSEPLHF. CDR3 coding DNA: TGTGCCAGCAGCTTAGTGTACTCGGAACCCCTCCACTTT. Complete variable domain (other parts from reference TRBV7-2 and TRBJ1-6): GAGVSQSPSNKVTEKGKDVELRCDPISGHTALYWYRQSLGQGLEFLIYFQGNSAPDKSGLPSDRFSAERTGGSVSTLTIQRTQQEDSAVYLCASSLVYSEPLHFGNGTRLTVT.

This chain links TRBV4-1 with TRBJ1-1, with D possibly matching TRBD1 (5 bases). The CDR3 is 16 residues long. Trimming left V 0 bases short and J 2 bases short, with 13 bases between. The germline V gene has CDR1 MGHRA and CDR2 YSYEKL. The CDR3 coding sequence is TGCGCCAGCAGCCAAGATAAGGAGACAGCTAACACTGAAGCTTTCTTT. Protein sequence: CASSQDKETANTEAFF.

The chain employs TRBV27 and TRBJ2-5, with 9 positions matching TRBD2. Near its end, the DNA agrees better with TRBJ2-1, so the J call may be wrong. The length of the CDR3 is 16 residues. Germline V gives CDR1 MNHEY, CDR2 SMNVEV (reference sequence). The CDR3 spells CASSPLAGRIQDEQFF. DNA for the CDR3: TGTGCCAGCAGTCCCCTAGCGGGAAGAATTCAGGATGAGCAGTTCTTC.

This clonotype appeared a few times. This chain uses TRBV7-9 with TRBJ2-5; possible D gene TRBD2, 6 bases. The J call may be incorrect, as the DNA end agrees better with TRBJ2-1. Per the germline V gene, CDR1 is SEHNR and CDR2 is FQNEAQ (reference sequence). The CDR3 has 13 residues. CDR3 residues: CASSFIRERGQFF. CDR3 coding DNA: TGTGCCAGCAGCTTTATTCGGGAGAGAGGGCAGTTCTTC.

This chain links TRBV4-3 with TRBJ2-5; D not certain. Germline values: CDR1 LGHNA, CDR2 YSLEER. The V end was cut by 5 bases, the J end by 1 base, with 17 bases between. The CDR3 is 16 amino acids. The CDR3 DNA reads TGCGCCAGCAGCTATTTTCTACTCAGCTCCCAAGAGACCCAGTACTTC. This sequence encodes CASSYFLLSSQETQYF.

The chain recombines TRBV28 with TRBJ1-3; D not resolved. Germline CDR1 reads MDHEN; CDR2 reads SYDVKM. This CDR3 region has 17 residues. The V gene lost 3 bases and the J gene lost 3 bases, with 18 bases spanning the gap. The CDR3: CASSFRTSLGFGNTIYF. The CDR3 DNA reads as TGTGCCAGCAGTTTCCGCACGTCCTTGGGCTTTGGAAACACCATATATTTT.

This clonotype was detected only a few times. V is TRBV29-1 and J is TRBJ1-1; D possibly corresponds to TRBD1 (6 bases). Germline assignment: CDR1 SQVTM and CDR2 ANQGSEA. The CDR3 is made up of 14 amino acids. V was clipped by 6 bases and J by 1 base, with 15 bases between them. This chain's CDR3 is CSVPRGGRNTEAFF. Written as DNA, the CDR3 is TGCAGCGTCCCCAGGGGTGGAAGGAACACTGAAGCTTTCTTT. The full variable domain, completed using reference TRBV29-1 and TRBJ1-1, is SAVISQKPSRDICQRGTSLTIQCQVDSQVTMMFWYRQQPGQSLTLIATANQGSEATYESGFVIDKFPISRPNLTFSTLTVSNMSPEDSSIYLCSVPRGGRNTEAFFGQGTRLTVV.

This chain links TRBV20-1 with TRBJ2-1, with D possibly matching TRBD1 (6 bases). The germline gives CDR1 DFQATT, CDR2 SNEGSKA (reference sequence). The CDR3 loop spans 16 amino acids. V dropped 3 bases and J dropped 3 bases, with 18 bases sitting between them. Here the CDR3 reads CSARSRGDRHYNEQFF. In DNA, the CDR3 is TGCAGTGCTAGGAGTAGGGGTGACAGGCACTACAATGAGCAGTTCTTC.

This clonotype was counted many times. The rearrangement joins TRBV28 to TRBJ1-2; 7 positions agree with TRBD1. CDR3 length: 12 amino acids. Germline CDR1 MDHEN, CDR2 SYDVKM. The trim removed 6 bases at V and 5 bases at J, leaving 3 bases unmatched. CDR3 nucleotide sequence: TGTGCCAGCAGCTTGACAGGGTATGGCTACACCTTC. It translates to CASSLTGYGYTF.

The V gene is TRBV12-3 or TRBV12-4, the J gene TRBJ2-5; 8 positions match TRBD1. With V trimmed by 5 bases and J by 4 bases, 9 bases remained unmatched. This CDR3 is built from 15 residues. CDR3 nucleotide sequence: TGTGCCAGCAGTGTCACCGGGACAGGAGGAGAGACCCAGTACTTC. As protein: CASSVTGTGGETQYF.

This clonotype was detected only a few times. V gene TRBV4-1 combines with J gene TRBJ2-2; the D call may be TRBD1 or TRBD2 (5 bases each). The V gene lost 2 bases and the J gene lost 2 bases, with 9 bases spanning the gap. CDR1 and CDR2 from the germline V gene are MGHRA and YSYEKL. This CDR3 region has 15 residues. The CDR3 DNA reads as TGCGCCAGCAGCCAACCGGGACCCAACACCGGGGAGCTGTTTTTT. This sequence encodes CASSQPGPNTGELFF.

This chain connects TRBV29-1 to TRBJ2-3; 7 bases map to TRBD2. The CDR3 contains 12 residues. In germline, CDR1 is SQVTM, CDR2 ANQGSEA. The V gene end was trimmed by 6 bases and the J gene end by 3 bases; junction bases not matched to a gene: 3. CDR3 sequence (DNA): TGCAGCGTAGGGGAGGGAACAGATACGCAGTATTTT. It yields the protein CSVGEGTDTQYF.

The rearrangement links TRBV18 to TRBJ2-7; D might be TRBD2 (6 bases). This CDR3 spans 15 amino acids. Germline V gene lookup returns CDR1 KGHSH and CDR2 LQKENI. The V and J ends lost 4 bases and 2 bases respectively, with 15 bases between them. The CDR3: CASSLGLSQTYEQYF. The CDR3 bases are TGTGCCAGCTCACTGGGACTTTCCCAGACCTACGAGCAGTACTTC.

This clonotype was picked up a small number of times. The CDR3, as DNA: TGCAGCGTTGTCAGGCAGATGAACACTGAAGCTTTCTTT. As protein: CSVVRQMNTEAFF. This chain uses TRBV29-1 with TRBJ1-1; D unresolved. Between the trimmed V and J ends, which lost 4 bases and 0 bases, there was a span of 9 bases. This CDR3 region has 13 residues. CDR1 is SQVTM, CDR2 ANQGSEA, per germline.

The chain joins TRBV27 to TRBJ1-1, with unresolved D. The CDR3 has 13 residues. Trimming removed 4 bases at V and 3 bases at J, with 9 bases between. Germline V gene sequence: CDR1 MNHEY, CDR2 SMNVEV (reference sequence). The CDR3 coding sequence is TGTGCCAGCAGTTCTAGGGAGGACACTGAAGCTTTCTTT. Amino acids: CASSSREDTEAFF.